Listed here are 26 T cell receptor beta chains from one sample, sequenced in a study of OX40 agonist ivuxolimab in advanced cancers. Library generation was performed with the immunoSEQ multiplex PCR assay. TCRdb took this table from immuneACCESS and kept in-frame rearrangements with V and J called. Such tables lack part of the clones; where checked against another copy, unresolved V genes explain under half of the gap, and the rest is unexplained. The sample table lists approximately 19,000 clones, over 75% of them with a count of one. 20% to 25% of the sample rests with the top ten. The material sequenced was CD4+ or CD8+ T cells sorted from blood, taken in a trial of the OX40 agonist ivuxolimab. The source is an adult with an advanced solid tumor such as melanoma, head and neck, liver or kidney cancer.

This sequence joins TRBV7-3 and TRBJ2-1; perhaps TRBD1 as D (6 bases). V lost 0 bases and J lost 3, with 21 bases in between. This CDR3 spans 19 amino acids. Germline V CDR1 and CDR2: SGHTA, FQGTGA. CDR3 residues: CASSLTPSQGSGHYNEQFF. CDR3 DNA sequence: TGTGCCAGCAGCTTAACCCCCTCACAGGGTTCAGGTCACTACAATGAGCAGTTCTTC.

This chain's CDR3 is CAWNHHPGSNYGYTF. The CDR3 DNA sequence: TGTGCCTGGAATCACCACCCCGGGTCTAACTATGGCTACACCTTC. The chain is built from TRBV30 and TRBJ1-2; no definite D call. This CDR3 has 15 amino acids. CDR1 is GTSNPN and CDR2 is SVGIG in the germline V gene (reference sequence). V was pared by 4 bases and J by 0 bases, with 15 bases between.

The chain couples TRBV18 to TRBJ2-7; D may match TRBD1 or TRBD2 (5 bases each). Trimming stripped 6 bases from V and 1 base from J, with 13 bases between. CDR1 and CDR2 (germline): KGHSH, LQKENI. The CDR3 has 14 residues. The CDR3 spells CASSPGTESYEQYF. The DNA for the CDR3 is TGTGCCAGCTCCCCCGGGACGGAGTCCTACGAGCAGTACTTC.

The V call is TRBV7-3, the J call TRBJ2-3, with TRBD2 matching over 9 bases. Germline trimming cut 4 bases from V and 2 bases from J; bases unmatched to any gene: 4. This CDR3 is 15 amino acids long. Germline V gene lookup returns CDR1 SGHTA and CDR2 FQGTGA. CDR3: CASSSVAGVTDTQYF. The CDR3 nucleotides read TGTGCCAGCAGCTCCGTAGCGGGAGTCACAGATACGCAGTATTTT. Based on the CDR3 plus reference TRBV7-3 and TRBJ2-3, the full variable domain is GAGVSQTPSNKVTEKGKYVELRCDPISGHTALYWYRQSLGQGPEFLIYFQGTGAADDSGLPNDRFFAVRPEGSVSTLKIQRTERGDSAVYLCASSSVAGVTDTQYFGPGTRLTVL.

The chain couples TRBV6-6 to TRBJ2-7; TRBD2 agrees at 7 bases. This CDR3 is built from 14 residues. J lost 4 bases, V lost 10 bases, and 13 bases had no gene match. The germline V gene encodes CDR1 MNHNY and CDR2 SVGAGI (reference sequence). CDR3 region: CATHRDYRAYEQYF. The CDR3 DNA reads TGTGCCACCCACCGGGACTATCGGGCTTACGAGCAGTACTTC.

CDR3 loop: CASSPEANTEAFF. The CDR3 DNA follows: TGTGCCAGCAGCCCCGAGGCGAACACTGAAGCTTTCTTT. The chain carries TRBV7-6 and TRBJ1-1; D is uncertain. The V gene's germline CDR1 is SGHVS and CDR2 FNYEAQ. Trimming removed 5 bases from V and 1 base from J, with 8 bases in between. There are 13 residues in the CDR3.

The J gene is TRBJ2-7, the V gene TRBV11-1, with TRBD2 as a possible D gene (5 bases). Per germline, CDR1 SGHAT and CDR2 FQDESV (reference sequence). V shed 5 bases and J shed 7 bases, with 18 bases lying between them. CDR3 length: 14 residues. CDR3 protein: CASSPSVRSGEQYF. Written as DNA, the CDR3 is TGTGCCAGCAGCCCTTCGGTCCGGTCGGGGGAGCAGTACTTC.

V and J are TRBV7-8 and TRBJ1-1; D is perhaps TRBD1 (6 bases). The CDR3 extends over 14 amino acids. V was shortened by 4 bases and J by 10 bases, with 19 bases between the two germline ends. Per the germline V gene, CDR1 is SGHVS and CDR2 is FQNEAQ. The CDR3 DNA reads as TGTGCCAGCAGCTCGTCAGGGGTCAGCCGTGCAGCTTTCTTT. Its protein product is CASSSSGVSRAAFF.

The V and J genes are TRBV23-1 and TRBJ2-7; a possible D gene is TRBD2 (7 bases). TRBV23-1 is filed as an ORF, its function uncertain. This CDR3 has 16 residues. Trimming removed 0 bases at V and 2 bases at J, with 14 bases between. In DNA form, the CDR3 reads TGCGCCAGCAGTCAATCCACAAGGGGGGGTACCTACGAGCAGTACTTC. The encoded protein is CASSQSTRGGTYEQYF.

The table lists this clone with a few counts. The chain joins TRBV19 to TRBJ1-1, with D possibly being TRBD1 (6 bases). Germline CDR1 is LNHDA and CDR2 is SQIVND (reference sequence). The CDR3 is 13 amino acids. Trimming removed 4 bases at V and 5 bases at J, with 11 bases between. CDR3 sequence reads: CASSNGGRTEAFF. CDR3 DNA sequence: TGTGCCAGTAGTAATGGGGGCAGAACTGAAGCTTTCTTT.

CDR3 sequence reads: CASSQEGHVYEQYF. The CDR3 DNA reads TGTGCCAGCAGCCAAGAAGGACATGTCTACGAGCAGTACTTC. The chain joins TRBV4-2 to TRBJ2-7; the D gene is possibly TRBD1 (5 bases). CDR3 length: 14 residues. CDR1 is LGHNA, CDR2 YNFKEQ, per germline. The germline V and J ends were trimmed by 0 bases and 3 bases, with 9 bases remaining between them.

The rearrangement joins TRBV10-3 to TRBJ2-1; D is undetermined. Trimming removed 10 bases from V and 5 bases from J, with 15 bases in between. CDR1 is ENHRY, CDR2 SYGVKD, per germline. The CDR3 sequence is 13 residues long. The CDR3 DNA is TGTGCCAGGAGTATCACCTTTGACAATGAGCAGTTCTTC. It specifies CARSITFDNEQFF.

This rearrangement joins TRBV6-6 to TRBJ1-5; no reliable D call. The germline V gene has CDR1 MNHNY and CDR2 SVGAGI (reference sequence). The CDR3 has 15 residues. V dropped 8 bases and J dropped 4 bases, with 18 bases sitting between them. CDR3 amino acids: CASSAVPKGNQPQHF. In nucleotides, the CDR3 is TGTGCCAGCTCCGCGGTCCCCAAAGGGAATCAGCCCCAGCATTTT.

The chain has TRBV4-1 and TRBJ1-2; D remains unclear. CDR1 is MGHRA, CDR2 YSYEKL, per germline. The CDR3 has 16 residues. Trimming stripped 0 bases from V and 7 bases from J, with 18 bases between. CDR3 sequence reads: CASSQDMGRGRAGYTF. CDR3 sequence (DNA): TGCGCCAGCAGCCAAGATATGGGCCGAGGGCGCGCTGGCTACACCTTC.

The chain links TRBV30 to TRBJ1-3; D is undetermined. This CDR3 is 14 amino acids long. V shed 0 bases and J shed 5 bases, with 11 bases lying between them. Germline lookup yields CDR1 GTSNPN and CDR2 SVGIG (reference sequence). The CDR3 loop is CAWSVSSQRNTIYF. The DNA of the CDR3 is TGTGCCTGGAGTGTATCGTCCCAGAGAAACACCATATATTTT.

The chain employs TRBV5-5 and TRBJ1-5; D is unresolved. The CDR3 consists of 14 residues. Germline-derived CDR1 and CDR2 are SGHKS and YYEKEE (reference sequence). V dropped 0 bases and J dropped 4 bases, with 8 bases sitting between them. DNA of the CDR3: TGTGCCAGCAGCTTGGTGGCAGATAATCAGCCCCAGCATTTT. Its translation is CASSLVADNQPQHF.

Comments on this clone: This CDR3 is also generated by other DNA sequences in the sample. The V gene is TRBV4-1, the J gene TRBJ1-5; 7 bases align to TRBD1. Germline-derived CDR1 and CDR2 are MGHRA and YSYEKL. The CDR3 totals 18 residues. The V gene end was trimmed by 2 bases and the J gene end by 1 base; junction bases not matched to a gene: 11. The CDR3 reads CASSQSPPRTGSNQPQHF. DNA for the CDR3: TGCGCCAGCAGCCAATCCCCCCCCCGGACAGGAAGCAATCAGCCCCAGCATTTT.

The genes are TRBV5-1 and TRBJ2-1; the match to TRBD1 covers 11 bases. From germline, CDR1 is SGHRS and CDR2 YFSETQ. With V trimmed by 4 bases and J by 14 bases, 5 bases remained unmatched. CDR3 length: 12 residues. The CDR3 sequence: CASSQWGQGEFF. The DNA of the CDR3 is TGCGCCAGCAGCCAATGGGGACAGGGGGAGTTCTTC.

The rearrangement links TRBV5-1 to TRBJ1-1; TRBD1 matches 9 bases. The CDR3 extends over 17 amino acids. After removal of 0 bases from V and 6 bases from J, the junction contained 12 bases not matched to a gene. Germline V gene data show CDR1 as SGHRS and CDR2 as YFSETQ. The CDR3 DNA reads as TGCGCCAGCAGCTTGGATTTAACAGGGGGCGCATGGGCTGAAGCTTTCTTT. This translates into CASSLDLTGGAWAEAFF.

This clone was found once. The V call is TRBV27, the J call TRBJ2-5; D possibly corresponds to TRBD2 (6 bases). Trimming took off 0 bases at V and 0 bases at J, with 8 bases between the two ends. The germline V gene encodes CDR1 MNHEY and CDR2 SMNVEV (reference sequence). This CDR3 contains 15 residues. The CDR3 loop is CASSLSSGYQETQYF. The CDR3 nucleotides are TGTGCCAGCAGTTTATCTAGCGGCTACCAAGAGACCCAGTACTTC.

The chain carries TRBV29-1 and TRBJ2-1; TRBD1 aligns across 7 bases. V lost 0 bases, J lost 6 bases, and 5 bases stayed unmatched. Germline values: CDR1 SQVTM, CDR2 ANQGSEA. The CDR3 extends over 14 amino acids. The DNA for the CDR3 is TGCAGCGTTGAAGATCCGGGACAGCTCAATGAGCAGTTCTTC. Its translation: CSVEDPGQLNEQFF.

This rearrangement joins TRBV11-2 to TRBJ2-3; 7 bases fit TRBD2. This CDR3 region has 17 residues. CDR1 is SGHAT and CDR2 is FQNNGV in the germline V gene. V lost 3 bases, J lost 3 bases, and 12 bases stayed unmatched. This CDR3 is CASSLSGLVKVTDTQYF. DNA for the CDR3: TGTGCCAGCAGCTTGTCTGGACTAGTTAAAGTAACAGATACGCAGTATTTT.

V usage is TRBV7-2 and J usage is TRBJ2-5, with 10 positions matching TRBD2. This CDR3 contains 16 residues. CDR1 is SGHTA, CDR2 FQGNSA, per germline. V was pared by 4 bases and J by 4 bases, with 9 bases of the junction left unmatched. CDR3 in amino acids: CASSSLAGESAETQYF. Here the CDR3 DNA reads TGTGCCAGCAGCTCGCTAGCGGGAGAATCTGCAGAGACCCAGTACTTC.

This chain uses TRBV27 with TRBJ1-3, with no clear D. CDR3 length equals 11 residues. The V gene lost 6 bases and the J gene lost 4 bases, with 4 bases spanning the gap. Looked up from germline, CDR1 is MNHEY and CDR2 is SMNVEV (reference sequence). Here the CDR3 reads CASSLGNTIYF. Here the CDR3 DNA reads TGTGCCAGCAGCCTCGGAAACACCATATATTTT.

The V gene is TRBV7-6, the J gene TRBJ1-1; 7 bases are shared with TRBD1. CDR3 size: 14 residues. With V trimmed by 4 bases and J by 0 bases, 2 bases remained unmatched. CDR1 SGHVS and CDR2 FNYEAQ come from the germline V gene. CDR3 loop: CASSSGTVNTEAFF. The CDR3 DNA is TGTGCCAGCAGCTCCGGGACAGTGAACACTGAAGCTTTCTTT.

This clone was observed a few times. The chain recombines TRBV30 with TRBJ1-1; the match to TRBD1 covers 8 bases. This CDR3 is built from 13 residues. Germline V lookup: CDR1 GTSNPN, CDR2 SVGIG (reference sequence). V shed 1 base and J 5 bases; nucleotides not matched to a gene: 3. Here the CDR3 DNA reads TGTGCCTGGAGTGAGACAGGGGTAACTGAAGCTTTCTTT. It codes for CAWSETGVTEAFF.